The clone carrying this TCR beta chain was detected many times. Amplification of the TCR beta CDR3 regions used RNA transcripts (as template). An initial RT-PCR round employing HTBI primers preceded a second-round multiplex PCR. A single record per CDR3 protein comes from TCRdb applying MiXCR to the multiplex PCR reads. This sample has about 380,000 distinct CDR3 sequences, with 15% found just once. The CDR3 totals 12 residues. Germline V gene lookup returns CDR1 MNHEY and CDR2 SVGEGT. V gave up 2 bases and J gave up 5 bases, with 6 bases separating them. These data are taken from a study of Graves' ophthalmopathy and Graves' hyperthyroidism.

The V gene is TRBV6-2 or TRBV6-3, the J gene TRBJ1-2; D not certain. Sequenced sample: peripheral blood. The sequence was collected from a woman aged 18-30 years with stable Graves' hyperthyroidism. Here the CDR3 DNA reads TGTGCCAGCAGTTACAATACGTATGGCTACACCTTC. Translation: CASSYNTYGYTF.